Shown below are 18 T cell receptor beta chains from a single sample sequenced in a study of blood T cell repertoires in COVID-19. TCRdb keeps only in-frame clones here, not all; method: immunoSEQ multiplex PCR. The sample has some 290,000 clones, almost 90% seen once; the top ten hold around 0.97%. Material: peripheral blood. Receptors were obtained from a middle-aged woman with COVID-19, enrolled during active disease.

The chain uses TRBV9 and TRBJ2-1, with a tentative D call TRBD2 (5 bases). This CDR3 contains 13 residues. Germline V lookup: CDR1 SGDLS, CDR2 YYNGEE. Trimming stripped 6 bases from V and 8 bases from J, with 15 bases between. DNA of the CDR3: TGTGCCAGCAATTCGAGGGATTCCCATGAGCAGTTCTTC. Translation gives CASNSRDSHEQFF.

The rearrangement uses TRBV3-1 (or the pseudogene TRBV3-2) and TRBJ1-6, with a weak D call TRBD1 (6 bases). The CDR3 has 12 residues. Trimming cost V 2 bases and J 16 bases, with 12 bases left between them. The germline V gene encodes CDR1 LGHDT and CDR2 YNNKEL (reference sequence). CDR3 protein: CASSQSGTLLHF. CDR3 coding DNA: TGTGCCAGCAGCCAATCCGGGACACTACTCCACTTT.

This clone was observed once. V gene TRBV7-9 combines with J gene TRBJ2-2; D may be TRBD1 (6 bases). The germline gives CDR1 SEHNR, CDR2 FQNEAQ (reference sequence). The CDR3 extends over 16 amino acids. V gave up 5 bases and J gave up 6 bases, with 19 bases separating them. The CDR3 DNA follows: TGTGCCAGCAGCCCACGAAGGACAGTGGGAGCCGGGGAGCTGTTTTTT. Translating it yields CASSPRRTVGAGELFF.

The V call is TRBV4-1, the J call TRBJ1-1, with a weak D call TRBD1 (6 bases). This CDR3 has 15 residues. Germline CDR1 is MGHRA and CDR2 is YSYEKL. Trimming left V 2 bases short and J 1 base short, with 11 bases between. The CDR3 protein is CASSQRGARNTEAFF. CDR3 nucleotides: TGCGCCAGCAGCCAACGGGGGGCGAGGAACACTGAAGCTTTCTTT.

This chain joins TRBV6-6 and TRBJ2-7; the match to TRBD1 covers 8 bases. The J segment lost 4 bases and the V segment lost 5 bases, leaving 4 bases of the junction unmatched. This CDR3 is 13 amino acids long. Germline CDR1 and CDR2: MNHNY and SVGAGI (reference sequence). DNA for the CDR3: TGTGCCAGCAGTCTCCGACAGGGGTACGAGCAGTACTTC. Translation: CASSLRQGYEQYF.

The rearrangement links TRBV30 to TRBJ1-2, with D perhaps TRBD1 (5 bases). This CDR3 has 14 amino acids. CDR1 and CDR2 (germline): GTSNPN, SVGIG (reference sequence). V lost 0 bases and J lost 4, with 12 bases in between. CDR3 region: CAWSVVAGSYGYTF. Written as DNA, the CDR3 is TGTGCCTGGAGTGTAGTGGCAGGGTCCTATGGCTACACCTTC. Drawing the rest from reference TRBV30 and TRBJ1-2, the complete variable domain is SQTIHQWPATLVQPVGSPLSLECTVEGTSNPNLYWYRQAAGRGLQLLFYSVGIGQISSEVPQNLSASRPQDRQFILSSKKLLLSDSGFYLCAWSVVAGSYGYTFGSGTRLTVV.

This chain links TRBV4-1 with TRBJ1-5, with 8 nucleotides matching TRBD1. V lost 2 bases, J lost 0 bases, and 3 bases stayed unmatched. This CDR3 is built from 16 residues. CDR1 and CDR2 from the germline V gene are MGHRA and YSYEKL. The CDR3 loop reads CASSQQGQASNQPQHF. The CDR3 DNA reads as TGCGCCAGCAGCCAACAGGGACAGGCTAGCAATCAGCCCCAGCATTTT.

The chain employs TRBV7-3 and TRBJ1-6, with 7 bases identical to TRBD1. There are 15 residues in the CDR3. Germline trimming cut 2 bases from V and 3 bases from J; bases unmatched to any gene: 1. Germline lookup yields CDR1 SGHTA and CDR2 FQGTGA. CDR3 loop: CASSLSGGYNSPLHF. CDR3 sequence (DNA): TGTGCCAGCAGCTTATCAGGGGGCTATAATTCACCCCTCCACTTT.

The chain is built from TRBV28 and TRBJ1-1, with TRBD1 as a possible D gene (5 bases). The CDR3 extends over 15 amino acids. V lost 3 bases to trimming and J lost 2 bases, with 13 bases between them. Germline loops: CDR1 MDHEN, CDR2 SYDVKM. The CDR3 loop reads CASSLTDIINTEAFF. The CDR3 nucleotides are TGTGCCAGCAGTTTGACGGACATTATTAACACTGAAGCTTTCTTT.

This sequence joins TRBV2 and TRBJ2-3; TRBD2 matches 10 bases. CDR3 length equals 14 residues. V lost 9 bases to trimming and J lost 1 base; unmatched junction nucleotides: 4. Germline V gene sequence: CDR1 SNHLY, CDR2 FYNNEI. The CDR3 sequence is CASNSGGGTDTQYF. CDR3 in DNA: TGTGCCAGTAACAGCGGGGGGGGCACAGATACGCAGTATTTT.

The V gene is TRBV5-1, the J gene TRBJ2-2; 8 bases fit TRBD1. CDR3 length: 15 amino acids. Germline CDR1 is SGHRS and CDR2 is YFSETQ. Germline trimming cut 2 bases from V and 3 bases from J; bases unmatched to any gene: 3. The CDR3 DNA follows: TGCGCCAGCAGCTTCCCAGGGGGCGACACCGGGGAGCTGTTTTTT. Translating gives CASSFPGGDTGELFF.

This sequence joins TRBV6-5 and TRBJ1-6; D is undetermined. Trimming cost V 8 bases and J 9 bases, with 14 bases left between them. This CDR3 spans 13 amino acids. In germline, CDR1 is MNHEY, CDR2 SVGAGI. CDR3 DNA sequence: TGTGCCAGCCGGCGGGGTTACGGTTCACCCCTCCACTTT. Amino acids: CASRRGYGSPLHF.

This chain uses TRBV6-2 or TRBV6-3 with TRBJ2-4, with TRBD2 matching over 7 bases. Germline values: CDR1 MNHEY, CDR2 SVGEGT. This CDR3 is 16 amino acids long. V lost 2 bases to trimming and J lost 2 bases; unmatched junction nucleotides: 6. CDR3 sequence reads: CASSYDWTSTKNIQYF. As DNA, the CDR3 is TGTGCCAGCAGTTACGATTGGACTAGTACCAAAAACATTCAGTACTTC.

V gene TRBV4-3 combines with J gene TRBJ1-5, with D possibly matching TRBD1 (6 bases). CDR1 and CDR2 (germline): LGHNA, YSLEER. This CDR3 is 14 amino acids long. Trimming took 2 bases from V and 7 from J, leaving 12 bases between them. CDR3 loop: CASSQIQGGQPQHF. CDR3 nucleotide sequence: TGCGCCAGCAGCCAAATACAGGGCGGGCAGCCCCAGCATTTT.

The chain has TRBV5-6 and TRBJ1-3; D not certain. From germline, CDR1 is SGHDT and CDR2 YYEEEE. V was trimmed by 0 bases and J by 4 bases, leaving 5 bases between them. The CDR3 has 13 amino acids. The CDR3 DNA follows: TGTGCCAGCAGCTTGGGCTACGGAAACACCATATATTTT. Its protein product is CASSLGYGNTIYF.

This clone was found once. The rearrangement uses TRBV3-1 (or the pseudogene TRBV3-2) and TRBJ2-2, with 7 bases lining up with TRBD2. V shed 5 bases and J 2 bases; nucleotides not matched to a gene: 11. Germline lookup yields CDR1 LGHDT and CDR2 YNNKEL (reference sequence). The CDR3 is 17 residues long. CDR3 coding DNA: TGTGCCAGCAGCGAGCGAGACACTAGCGCCAACACCGGGGAGCTGTTTTTT. Amino acid sequence: CASSERDTSANTGELFF.

The chain has TRBV13 and TRBJ2-1, with TRBD2 matching 8 bases. The V gene end was trimmed by 1 base and the J gene end by 0 bases; junction bases not matched to a gene: 2. This CDR3 comprises 16 residues. Germline V CDR1 and CDR2: PRHDT, FYEKMQ (reference sequence). The CDR3, as DNA: TGTGCCAGCAGCTTAGACGGGAGGGGCTCCTACAATGAGCAGTTCTTC. Its protein product is CASSLDGRGSYNEQFF. The whole variable domain, remainder taken from reference TRBV13 and TRBJ2-1, is AAGVIQSPRHLIKEKRETATLKCYPIPRHDTVYWYQQGPGQDPQFLISFYEKMQSDKGSIPDRFSAQQFSDYHSELNMSSLELGDSALYFCASSLDGRGSYNEQFFGPGTRLTVL.

The rearrangement links TRBV19 to TRBJ2-5; D uncertain. Trimming removed 6 bases at V and 2 bases at J, with 4 bases between. The CDR3 loop spans 11 amino acids. CDR1 is LNHDA, CDR2 SQIVND, per germline (reference sequence). CDR3 sequence (DNA): TGTGCCAGTAGGGCTCAAGAGACCCAGTACTTC. It specifies CASRAQETQYF.